These 9 T cell receptor beta chains were sequenced from one sample in a study of OX40 agonist ivuxolimab in advanced cancers. This table comes from immunoSEQ multiplex PCR, and its TCRdb copy is limited to in-frame clones, with some not included. The data contain 83,000 or so clones, around 84% of them singletons. Sequences were derived from CD4+ or CD8+ T cells sorted from blood, sampled in a trial of the OX40 agonist ivuxolimab. Receptor source: an adult with an advanced solid tumor such as melanoma, head and neck, liver or kidney cancer.

The CDR3: CASSPEGAGYQPQHF. The CDR3 region has the DNA TGTGCCAGCAGTCCAGAAGGTGCGGGGTATCAGCCCCAGCATTTT. The chain is built from TRBV6-1 and TRBJ1-5; D is uncertain. The germline V gene has CDR1 MNHNS and CDR2 SASEGT. V lost 5 bases and J 5 bases, leaving 16 bases between the germline ends. The CDR3 consists of 15 residues.

The gene calls are TRBV18 and TRBJ1-4, with TRBD1 as a possible D gene (6 bases). Germline CDR1 reads KGHSH; CDR2 reads LQKENI. Trimming stripped 0 bases from V and 7 bases from J, with 12 bases between. CDR3 length: 15 amino acids. The CDR3 loop is CASSPPSGGGEKLFF. Here the CDR3 DNA reads TGTGCCAGCTCACCACCCTCGGGAGGGGGTGAAAAACTGTTTTTT. Variable domain in full (rest from reference TRBV18 and TRBJ1-4): NAGVMQNPRHLVRRRGQEARLRCSPMKGHSHVYWYRQLPEEGLKFMVYLQKENIIDESGMPKERFSAEFPKEGPSILRIQQVVRGDSAAYFCASSPPSGGGEKLFFGSGTQLSVL.

This chain links TRBV7-3 with TRBJ2-2; D ambiguous. CDR3 length: 14 amino acids. Trimming removed 4 bases at V and 1 base at J, with 7 bases between. Germline-derived CDR1 and CDR2 are SGHTA and FQGTGA. CDR3 in amino acids: CASSYTVNTGELFF. CDR3 nucleotide sequence: TGTGCCAGCAGCTATACAGTGAACACCGGGGAGCTGTTTTTT. Using reference TRBV7-3 and TRBJ2-2 for the parts outside the CDR3, the full variable domain is GAGVSQTPSNKVTEKGKYVELRCDPISGHTALYWYRQSLGQGPEFLIYFQGTGAADDSGLPNDRFFAVRPEGSVSTLKIQRTERGDSAVYLCASSYTVNTGELFFGEGSRLTVL.

The V and J genes are TRBV14 and TRBJ1-4; D possibly corresponds to TRBD1 (6 bases). V was shortened by 1 base and J by 3 bases, with 12 bases between the two germline ends. The CDR3 consists of 16 residues. Germline CDR1 is SGHDN and CDR2 is FVKESK. In DNA form, the CDR3 reads TGTGCCAGCAGCCAAGGACGGACAGTATCTAATGAAAAACTGTTTTTT. Protein sequence: CASSQGRTVSNEKLFF. Looking up the rest from reference TRBV14 and TRBJ1-4 gives the full variable domain: EAGVTQFPSHSVIEKGQTVTLRCDPISGHDNLYWYRRVMGKEIKFLLHFVKESKQDESGMPNNRFLAERTGGTYSTLKVQPAELEDSGVYFCASSQGRTVSNEKLFFGSGTQLSVL.

The V gene is TRBV27, the J gene TRBJ2-5; 9 nucleotides line up with TRBD1. The CDR3 runs to 16 residues. V gave up 5 bases and J gave up 2 bases; unmatched junction bases: 9. Germline V gives CDR1 MNHEY, CDR2 SMNVEV (reference sequence). CDR3 sequence: CASSKNRQGGQETQYF. CDR3 in DNA: TGTGCCAGCAGTAAAAACCGACAGGGGGGTCAAGAGACCCAGTACTTC.

This sequence joins TRBV2 and TRBJ2-1, with TRBD2 matching 10 bases. The CDR3 length is 14 residues. CDR1 is SNHLY and CDR2 is FYNNEI in the germline V gene. V lost 4 bases, J lost 9 bases, and 6 bases stayed unmatched. CDR3 nucleotide sequence: TGTGCCAGCAGTGTGGGACTAGCGTTAAGTGAGCAGTTCTTC. Translation: CASSVGLALSEQFF.

The chain combines TRBV5-4 with TRBJ2-3; D unresolved. CDR3 length: 14 amino acids. Germline CDR1 reads SGHNT; CDR2 reads YYREEE (reference sequence). Trimming removed 3 bases at V and 0 bases at J, with 8 bases between. CDR3 coding DNA: TGTGCCAGCAGCTCCTTAACTAGCACAGATACGCAGTATTTT. Amino acid sequence: CASSSLTSTDTQYF.

The rearrangement links TRBV6-1 to TRBJ1-6; the D is unclear. CDR3 length: 14 residues. V lost 3 bases and J lost 7, with 10 bases in between. Germline values: CDR1 MNHNS, CDR2 SASEGT. This CDR3 is CASSERPKNSPLHF. The CDR3 coding sequence is TGTGCCAGCAGTGAGCGGCCGAAAAATTCACCCCTCCACTTT.

This chain connects TRBV4-1 to TRBJ1-6; 7 nucleotides align to TRBD1. The germline V gene encodes CDR1 MGHRA and CDR2 YSYEKL. The length of the CDR3 is 16 residues. The V and J ends lost 1 base and 13 bases, in that order; junction bases with no gene match: 13. CDR3 in amino acids: CASSQGLQGSMEPLHF. The CDR3 nucleotides are TGCGCCAGCAGCCAAGGACTACAGGGGTCTATGGAGCCCCTCCACTTT.